Following are 26 T cell receptor beta chains from one sample sequenced in a study of blood T cell repertoires in COVID-19. The method was immunoSEQ multiplex PCR; TCRdb's version includes in-frame clones alone and lacks a portion of them. This table has 400,000 to 450,000 clones, 70% to 90% appearing once. The sequenced material came from peripheral blood. The receptors originated from a man between 18 and 29 years old with COVID-19, enrolled during active disease.

The V and J genes are TRBV6-2 or TRBV6-3 and TRBJ2-5; TRBD2 agrees at 12 bases. V shed 0 bases and J 5 bases; nucleotides not matched to a gene: 4. The CDR3 is 16 amino acids. Germline V gene lookup returns CDR1 MNHEY and CDR2 SVGEGT. This CDR3 reads CASSYSTSGSVETQYF. CDR3 bases: TGTGCCAGCAGTTACTCGACTAGCGGGAGTGTGGAGACCCAGTACTTC.

This clone was detected ten times or more. V gene TRBV30 combines with J gene TRBJ2-3, with TRBD2 as a possible D gene (7 bases). The ends were cut back, 5 bases at V and 9 bases at J, with 24 bases in the middle. This CDR3 is built from 15 residues. CDR1 is GTSNPN, CDR2 SVGIG, per germline (reference sequence). CDR3 protein: CAWGGGQAGSWTQYF. In nucleotides, the CDR3 is TGTGCCTGGGGAGGGGGACAAGCGGGAAGTTGGACGCAGTATTTT.

The chain recombines TRBV30 with TRBJ1-2, with TRBD1 matching over 7 bases. Trimming removed 3 bases from V and 0 bases from J; junction bases left unmatched: 4. CDR1 and CDR2 from the germline V gene are GTSNPN and SVGIG (reference sequence). The CDR3 runs to 14 residues. CDR3 sequence: CAWSRDSPNYGYTF. In DNA, the CDR3 is TGTGCCTGGAGCCGGGACAGCCCTAACTATGGCTACACCTTC.

The rearrangement links TRBV6-4 to TRBJ2-5; D might be TRBD2 (6 bases). Germline V gene lookup returns CDR1 MRHNA and CDR2 SNTAGT. Trimming left V 3 bases short and J 2 bases short, with 10 bases between. The CDR3 has 14 residues. CDR3 amino acids: CASSENGGQETQYF. The CDR3, as DNA: TGTGCCAGCAGTGAAAATGGGGGGCAAGAGACCCAGTACTTC.

CDR3 coding DNA: TGCAGCGTTGCTCGAGACAGGGATAGTGAGGGAGAGTTCTTC. Translation: CSVARDRDSEGEFF. The J gene is TRBJ2-1, the V gene TRBV29-1; 7 bases fit TRBD1. Germline lookup yields CDR1 SQVTM and CDR2 ANQGSEA. V lost 4 bases, J lost 14 bases, and 17 bases stayed unmatched. The CDR3 loop spans 14 amino acids.

This chain uses TRBV10-1 with TRBJ2-1; 12 bases map to TRBD2. CDR3 length: 13 residues. Trimming removed 6 bases from V and 10 bases from J; junction bases left unmatched: 4. CDR1 is WNHNN, CDR2 SYGVQD, per germline (reference sequence). The CDR3 sequence: CASRGLAGTEQFF. The CDR3 nucleotides are TGCGCCAGCAGAGGACTAGCGGGAACCGAGCAGTTCTTC.

The chain is built from TRBV6-5 and TRBJ2-7, with no clear D. In germline, CDR1 is MNHEY, CDR2 SVGAGI. V lost 7 bases and J lost 5, with 15 bases in between. This CDR3 contains 13 residues. CDR3 amino acids: CASTPVGVDEQYF. Written as DNA, the CDR3 is TGTGCCAGCACCCCGGTTGGTGTTGACGAGCAGTACTTC.

The CDR3 nucleotides are TGTGCAAGTCGTCAGGGGCTAGATTCCTACGAGCAGTACTTC. Translating it yields CASRQGLDSYEQYF. This chain uses TRBV12-2 with TRBJ2-7; TRBD1 reflects the table's D call only, with no check against the DNA. TRBV12-2 has pseudogene status. This CDR3 spans 14 amino acids.

Here the CDR3 reads CASSLLGLASEQYF. CDR3 bases: TGTGCCAGCAGCTTATTGGGACTAGCCTCCGAGCAGTACTTC. The V and J genes are TRBV7-2 and TRBJ2-7; 9 bases are shared with TRBD2. V trimming: 2 bases; J trimming: 6 bases; junction bases outside the gene matches: 5. This CDR3 spans 14 amino acids. Germline CDR1 and CDR2: SGHTA and FQGNSA. The entire variable domain, with the rest obtained from reference TRBV7-2 and TRBJ2-7, is as follows: GAGVSQSPSNKVTEKGKDVELRCDPISGHTALYWYRQSLGQGLEFLIYFQGNSAPDKSGLPSDRFSAERTGGSVSTLTIQRTQQEDSAVYLCASSLLGLASEQYFGPGTRLTVT.

DNA of the CDR3: TGTGCCAGCGGTCGCGACAGGGGTCACGAGCAGTACTTC. Its protein product is CASGRDRGHEQYF. The genes are TRBV6-5 and TRBJ2-7, with 8 bases fitting TRBD1. Germline CDR1 MNHEY, CDR2 SVGAGI. V lost 8 bases and J lost 5; bases outside the gene matches: 8. The CDR3 has 13 amino acids.

The CDR3 DNA sequence: TGCAGTGCTAGTGAGGGACTAGCAAAGCAAGAGACCCAGTACTTC. Translated: CSASEGLAKQETQYF. The chain employs TRBV20-1 and TRBJ2-5, with 9 positions matching TRBD2. This CDR3 spans 15 amino acids. Looked up from germline, CDR1 is DFQATT and CDR2 is SNEGSKA (reference sequence). V shed 3 bases and J 2 bases; nucleotides not matched to a gene: 7.

In regard to this clone: This specimen includes other DNA sequences encoding the same CDR3. The chain carries TRBV18 and TRBJ1-1; 8 positions agree with TRBD1. Germline V gene lookup returns CDR1 KGHSH and CDR2 LQKENI. CDR3 length: 14 amino acids. Trimming removed 3 bases from V and 1 base from J; junction bases left unmatched: 1. As DNA, the CDR3 is TGTGCCAGCTCACCCGGACAGGGGAACACTGAAGCTTTCTTT. This codes for CASSPGQGNTEAFF.

The rearrangement joins TRBV11-2 to TRBJ2-1; 7 bases fit TRBD2. CDR1 SGHAT and CDR2 FQNNGV come from the germline V gene. The CDR3 contains 17 residues. V trimming: 5 bases; J trimming: 5 bases; junction bases outside the gene matches: 15. The CDR3 region has the DNA TGTGCCAGCAGCCCCATAAAGAGTAGCGGGTACAACAATGAGCAGTTCTTC. It specifies CASSPIKSSGYNNEQFF. The full variable domain, with the rest looked up from reference TRBV11-2 and TRBJ2-1, is EAGVAQSPRYKIIEKRQSVAFWCNPISGHATLYWYQQILGQGPKLLIQFQNNGVVDDSQLPKDRFSAERLKGVDSTLKIQPAKLEDSAVYLCASSPIKSSGYNNEQFFGPGTRLTVL.

This rearrangement joins TRBV5-1 to TRBJ2-5; D gene uncertain. Trimming stripped 0 bases from V and 5 bases from J, with 8 bases between. The CDR3 is 13 amino acids. The germline CDR1 and CDR2 sequences are SGHRS and YFSETQ. The CDR3 region has the DNA TGCGCCAGCAGCTTGGGACCCGGGGAGACCCAGTACTTC. It codes for CASSLGPGETQYF.

This sequence joins TRBV13 and TRBJ1-2; tentative D call: TRBD1 (6 bases). This CDR3 is built from 13 residues. Trimming shortened V by 4 bases and J by 2 bases, and 8 bases separated the two germline ends. CDR1 and CDR2 (germline): PRHDT, FYEKMQ (reference sequence). The CDR3 sequence is CASSSGQNYGYTF. CDR3 coding DNA: TGTGCCAGCAGCTCGGGACAAAACTATGGCTACACCTTC. Looking up the rest from reference TRBV13 and TRBJ1-2 gives the full variable domain: AAGVIQSPRHLIKEKRETATLKCYPIPRHDTVYWYQQGPGQDPQFLISFYEKMQSDKGSIPDRFSAQQFSDYHSELNMSSLELGDSALYFCASSSGQNYGYTFGSGTRLTVV.

The gene calls are TRBV6-4 and TRBJ1-6; D is uncertain. The V end lost 2 bases, the J end lost 15 bases, and 14 bases lay between the germline ends. The CDR3 length is 13 residues. The germline V gene has CDR1 MRHNA and CDR2 SNTAGT. The CDR3 loop reads CASSDRAGNDLHF. DNA of the CDR3: TGTGCCAGCAGTGACCGGGCGGGGAATGACCTCCACTTT.

The chain links TRBV6-5 to TRBJ2-7; perhaps TRBD1 as D (5 bases). This CDR3 has 14 amino acids. V gave up 7 bases and J gave up 2 bases, with 15 bases separating them. CDR1 is MNHEY and CDR2 is SVGAGI in the germline V gene. The CDR3 DNA follows: TGTGCCAGCATCCCAGACAGAGCCCCCTACGAGCAGTACTTC. The encoded protein is CASIPDRAPYEQYF.

In its sample, this clone was seen once. The chain employs TRBV23-1 and TRBJ1-4; D gene unclear. TRBV23-1 is flagged as an ORF with uncertain function. The CDR3 sequence is 14 residues long. Trimming took off 7 bases at V and 6 bases at J, with 15 bases between the two ends. CDR3 sequence (DNA): TGCGCCAGCACCCAAAGAGACTTGGATGAAAAACTGTTTTTT. Translating gives CASTQRDLDEKLFF.

The chain carries TRBV19 and TRBJ2-7, with 9 bases aligning to TRBD1. The length of the CDR3 is 14 residues. Looked up from germline, CDR1 is LNHDA and CDR2 is SQIVND (reference sequence). J was trimmed by 1 base and V by 6 bases; bases with no gene match: 4. The CDR3, as DNA: TGTGCCAGTAGACGCGGGACAGGGTCCTACGAGCAGTACTTC. Its translation: CASRRGTGSYEQYF.

The chain recombines TRBV6-5 with TRBJ2-7; tentatively, D is TRBD1 (5 bases). Trimming cost V 6 bases and J 2 bases, with 17 bases left between them. This CDR3 is 15 amino acids long. Germline values: CDR1 MNHEY, CDR2 SVGAGI. CDR3 nucleotides: TGTGCCAGCAGCCTCCCTGGGGCAAGTACCTACGAGCAGTACTTC. Its translation is CASSLPGASTYEQYF.

This rearrangement joins TRBV7-2 to TRBJ2-7; possible D gene TRBD2, 6 bases. V was shortened by 3 bases and J by 0 bases, with 12 bases between the two germline ends. Germline V gene sequence: CDR1 SGHTA, CDR2 FQGNSA. The CDR3 consists of 15 residues. The CDR3 region is CASSFSYGSSYEQYF. CDR3 DNA sequence: TGTGCCAGCAGCTTTTCATACGGGAGCTCCTACGAGCAGTACTTC.

V and J are TRBV5-1 and TRBJ2-7; D not certain. CDR1 is SGHRS and CDR2 is YFSETQ in the germline V gene. V was clipped by 3 bases and J by 7 bases, with 17 bases between them. CDR3 length: 14 amino acids. The CDR3 DNA is TGCGCCAGCAGCTCCTCCGGGTCCGCTGAGGAGCAGTACTTC. This gives the protein CASSSSGSAEEQYF.

The rearrangement joins TRBV5-1 to TRBJ2-2; TRBD1 is a possible D gene (5 bases). V gave up 1 base and J gave up 5 bases, with 12 bases separating them. Germline V gives CDR1 SGHRS, CDR2 YFSETQ. There are 15 residues in the CDR3. CDR3 DNA: TGCGCCAGCAGCTTGTCAGGACATCAAACCGGGGAGCTGTTTTTT. It specifies CASSLSGHQTGELFF. Full variable domain (remainder filled in from reference TRBV5-1 and TRBJ2-2): KAGVTQTPRYLIKTRGQQVTLSCSPISGHRSVSWYQQTPGQGLQFLFEYFSETQRNKGNFPGRFSGRQFSNSRSEMNVSTLELGDSALYLCASSLSGHQTGELFFGEGSRLTVL.

The chain is built from TRBV6-2 or TRBV6-3 and TRBJ1-3; D is perhaps TRBD1 (5 bases). The germline CDR1 and CDR2 sequences are MNHEY and SVGEGT. V lost 2 bases, J lost 2 bases, and 7 bases lay in between. This CDR3 spans 14 amino acids. In DNA form, the CDR3 reads TGTGCCAGCAGTTACCAAGGGGCTGGAAACACCATATATTTT. This encodes CASSYQGAGNTIYF.

The chain joins TRBV7-9 to TRBJ2-7, with a possible D match to TRBD1 (7 bases). Germline lookup yields CDR1 SEHNR and CDR2 FQNEAQ (reference sequence). CDR3 length: 15 residues. Deletions cut 5 bases from V and 2 bases from J, with 16 bases between. In DNA form, the CDR3 reads TGTGCCAGCAGCCCGGAGGGGGCAGGGACCTACGAGCAGTACTTC. Its protein product is CASSPEGAGTYEQYF. Full variable domain (rest looked up from reference TRBV7-9 and TRBJ2-7): DTGVSQNPRHKITKRGQNVTFRCDPISEHNRLYWYRQTLGQGPEFLTYFQNEAQLEKSRLLSDRFSAERPKGSFSTLEIQRTEQGDSAMYLCASSPEGAGTYEQYFGPGTRLTVT.

This chain connects TRBV10-1 to TRBJ2-7; 8 positions agree with TRBD2. There are 13 residues in the CDR3. V dropped 8 bases and J dropped 6; count of bases not matched to a gene: 9. Per germline, CDR1 WNHNN and CDR2 SYGVQD (reference sequence). CDR3 DNA: TGCGCCAGCTCAAGCGGGGGCGAAGCCGAGCAGTACTTC. Its protein is CASSSGGEAEQYF.